One T cell receptor (beta chain) is described in this entry. The data were taken from a study of blood T cells in healthy people across ages. Trimming pared 6 bases from V and 2 bases from J, leaving 11 bases between. This CDR3 has 13 amino acids. Germline V gene data show CDR1 as DFQATT and CDR2 as SNEGSKA (reference sequence). Through a sample-barcoded 5' primer and a J-beta primer mix, a second PCR was run for about 6 to 11 cycles. Each of the cDNA molecules was tagged by a template-switch adaptor with 12 random nucleotides. TCRdb re-analysed the 5' RACE reads in MiXCR, keeping a single row per CDR3 protein. The sample has hundreds of thousands of distinct CDR3 sequences, 45% to 50% seen once; the top ten hold roughly 31%.

The receptor comes from a woman between 55 and 75 years old in good health. The chain couples TRBV20-1 to TRBJ2-1; D gene unclear. Sequencing input: blood. This chain's CDR3 is CSAPSFTYNEQFF. The DNA for the CDR3 is TGCAGTGCCCCCTCATTTACCTACAATGAGCAGTTCTTC.